This is a list of T cell receptor beta chains from one sample in a study of CD8 T cells in ankylosing spondylitis. TCRdb analysed the 5' RACE reads with MiXCR anew, one entry per CDR3 protein. Among 700,000 to 1,000,000 distinct CDR3 sequences listed, roughly 10% were seen once. Sequencing was performed on blood, either unsorted or a sorted T cell fraction (not recorded which). The receptors were gathered from a male donor with ankylosing spondylitis. CDR3s include the opening cysteine and the closing phenylalanine or tryptophan. A D gene is named only where the DNA matches it firmly. Expanded clones are given a class, and other clones once, few, many or no size at all.

j_call d_call v_call clone_size cdr3_nt cdr3_aa
TRBJ2-2 - TRBV20-1 many TGCAGTGCTAGACTTGGTGCCGGGGAGCTGTTTTTT CSARLGAGELFF
TRBJ1-1 - TRBV12-3/TRBV12-4 many TGTGCCAGCCTTAGAAGGGGGTGGGGCACTGAAGCTTTCTTT CASLRRGWGTEAFF
TRBJ2-7 - TRBV20-1 - TGCAGTGCTCCCCGTCGGGACATTTTTTACACCTACGAGCAGTACTTC CSAPRRDIFYTYEQYF
TRBJ1-2 - TRBV12-3/TRBV12-4 many TGTGCCAGCAGGACTCACAGTATCCAAGGCTATGGCTACACCTTC CASRTHSIQGYGYTF
TRBJ2-5 TRBD2 TRBV9 - TGTGCCAGCAGCGTAGGTAGTGGTGCGGGGGGGCGTGAGACCCAGTACTTC CASSVGSGAGGRETQYF
TRBJ2-5 - TRBV7-2 - TGTGCCAGCAGCTTAGGTAGTCGAGCACCGTGGGCCCAGTACTTC CASSLGSRAPWAQYF
TRBJ1-2 - TRBV18 - TGTGCCAGCTCCGGAAGGGATGGCTACACCTTC CASSGRDGYTF
TRBJ2-7 - TRBV29-1 few TGCAGCGTTACGGGGGCAGCCCCCTACGAGCAGTACTTC CSVTGAAPYEQYF
TRBJ2-7 - TRBV7-2 many TGTGCCAGCAGCTCATTACCCCCCTACGAGCAGTACTTC CASSSLPPYEQYF
TRBJ2-5 TRBD2 TRBV25-1 few TGTGCCAGCAGTGGCGGTAGCGGGAGGGGCGAGACCCAGTACTTC CASSGGSGRGETQYF
TRBJ2-2 - TRBV24-1 few TGTGCCACCAGTGATAATCGAGACGGCAACACCGGGGAGCTGTTTTTT CATSDNRDGNTGELFF
TRBJ2-3 TRBD2 TRBV7-2 - TGTGCCAGCAGCCCCCAGAGCGGGAGTGATACGCAGTATTTT CASSPQSGSDTQYF
TRBJ1-5 TRBD1 TRBV29-1 many TGCAGCGAAGGGACGGACAGGGGGCCTCATCAGCCCCAGCATTTT CSEGTDRGPHQPQHF
TRBJ2-1 - TRBV29-1 many TGCAGCGTTAGGACTTCTTTGGGAGTGGATGAGCAGTTCTTC CSVRTSLGVDEQFF
TRBJ2-7 - TRBV20-1 - TGCAGTGCTAGCGGGGGGCCCCCCTCCTACGAGCAGTACTTC CSASGGPPSYEQYF
TRBJ1-2 - TRBV7-2 few TGTGCCAGCAGCTGGCGACAGTATGGCTACACCTTC CASSWRQYGYTF
TRBJ1-5 - TRBV6-1 many TGTGCCAGCAGGCAGAGTGTGGATCAGCCCCAGCATTTT CASRQSVDQPQHF
TRBJ1-1 - TRBV20-1 many TGCAGTGCTAGGGGGGTATTAGGAACTGAAGCTTTCTTT CSARGVLGTEAFF
TRBJ1-6 - TRBV4-3 few TGCGCCAGCAGCCAAGATCTGGGCGGCGCTTTCACCCTCCACTTT CASSQDLGGAFTLHF
TRBJ1-1 - TRBV2 few TGTGCCAGCAGTGAAGAGAAGTACACTGAAGCTTTCTTT CASSEEKYTEAFF
TRBJ2-5 - TRBV20-1 - TGCTGTGCTACCCGAGGGCCTGGCCTCAGGTGGGAGACCCAGTACTTC CCATRGPGLRWETQYF
TRBJ2-1 TRBD2 TRBV24-1 many TGTGCCACCAGTGACCCCGGGACTAGCGGTGGGGATGAGCAGTTCTTC CATSDPGTSGGDEQFF
TRBJ2-5 - TRBV28 few TGTGCCAGCAGCCAGGGGTCCGTGCAAGAGACCCAGTACTTC CASSQGSVQETQYF
TRBJ2-3 TRBD2 TRBV7-2 many TGTGCCAGCAGCTTACCGGGGGGAGATACGCAGTATTTT CASSLPGGDTQYF
TRBJ1-1 - TRBV12-3/TRBV12-4 - TGTGCCAGCAGTGATACAGGGAAACAGGTTCAGGGCACTGAAGCTTTCTTT CASSDTGKQVQGTEAFF
TRBJ2-1 TRBD2 TRBV5-1 many TGCGCCAGCAGCATCGTAGCGGGAGTGGTAAATGAGCAGTTCTTC CASSIVAGVVNEQFF
TRBJ2-7 TRBD1 TRBV20-1 few TGCAGTGCTAGATACAGGGGAGTCTACGAGCAGTACTTC CSARYRGVYEQYF
TRBJ1-2 - TRBV28 many TGTGCCAGCAGTCTCCGGGGGAGAGGCTACACCTTC CASSLRGRGYTF
TRBJ2-3 - TRBV20-1 few TGCAGTGCTAGAGTATCACGGAATACAGATACGCAGTATTTT CSARVSRNTDTQYF
TRBJ1-1 - TRBV5-1 - TGCGCCAGCAGCTTGCTCAGCCTGAACACTGAAGCTTTCTTT CASSLLSLNTEAFF
TRBJ2-7 TRBD1 TRBV5-1 - TGCGCCAGCAGCTTCGGGACAGGGAATTACGAGCAGTACTTC CASSFGTGNYEQYF
TRBJ2-5 - TRBV29-1 - TGCAGCGCAAATGTGGCTAGCAGAGAGACCCAGTACTTC CSANVASRETQYF
TRBJ1-5 - TRBV24-1 many TGTGCCACCAGTGATCCCACCCGGGACAGCAATCAGCCCCAGCATTTT CATSDPTRDSNQPQHF
TRBJ2-3 - TRBV20-1 few TGCAGTGCTAGCTGGCATGGGGTAGATACGCAGTATTTT CSASWHGVDTQYF
TRBJ2-1 - TRBV20-1 - TGCAGTGCTAGAATCGGGACTGGAACTTACAATGAGCAGTTCTTC CSARIGTGTYNEQFF
TRBJ2-5 - TRBV29-1 many TGCAGCGTTGTGGGGGAGCAAGAGACCCAGTACTTC CSVVGEQETQYF
TRBJ2-1 TRBD2 TRBV28 few TGTGCCAGCAGTTTCAGACTAGCGGTCACCTTAAGTGAGCAGTTCTTC CASSFRLAVTLSEQFF
TRBJ2-3 TRBD1 TRBV20-1 few TGCAGTGCTAGAGGGGACAGGGCTAGTACAGATACGCAGTATTTT CSARGDRASTDTQYF
TRBJ1-2 - TRBV20-1 - TGCAGTGCTAGAGGACTTAGCTATGGCTACACCTTC CSARGLSYGYTF
TRBJ2-7 - TRBV7-9 many TGTGCCAGCAGCACCCCAAGGGCTGGACGCGGCTCCTACGAGCAGTACTTC CASSTPRAGRGSYEQYF
TRBJ1-6 - TRBV5-5 - TGTGCCAGCAGCCGCCACGGGGAACCCTCCCTCCACTTT CASSRHGEPSLHF
TRBJ2-1 - TRBV5-1 many TGCGCCAGCAGCAGGGACGGCAATGAGCAGTTCTTC CASSRDGNEQFF
TRBJ2-7 TRBD2 TRBV6-1 - TGTGCCAGCAGTACCGTAAGCGGGAGCTACGAGCAGTACTTC CASSTVSGSYEQYF
TRBJ2-7 - TRBV6-1 few TGTGCCAGCAGTGGCCCGGGACTCAGTACCCCAAGGGGCTTC CASSGPGLSTPRGF
TRBJ2-3 - TRBV4-2 - TGTGCCAGCAGCCTGCGAGGACAGTCGGGCCTAGAAGGCACAGATACGCAGTATTTT CASSLRGQSGLEGTDTQYF
TRBJ2-7 - TRBV4-2 many TGTGCCAGCAGCGGGTTTACCTACGAGCAGTACTTC CASSGFTYEQYF
TRBJ1-1 TRBD1 TRBV10-2 - TGCGCCAGCAGTGGCCCGGGACAGTCGAACACTGAAGCTTTCTTT CASSGPGQSNTEAFF
TRBJ2-1 - TRBV20-1 few TGCAGTGCCGCCCAGGGGGGTAGTTTCAGGGGTGAGCAGTTCTTC CSAAQGGSFRGEQFF
TRBJ2-1 - TRBV29-1 many TGCAGTACAACTAATCGGGGCGGGGTGGATTGGTCCTACAATGAGCAGTTCTTC CSTTNRGGVDWSYNEQFF
TRBJ1-2 - TRBV7-9 many TGTGCCAGCATGGGGGCGTCATATGGCTACACCTTC CASMGASYGYTF
TRBJ1-2 - TRBV27 - TGTGCCAGCAGTTCCCCAGGGCTGGGCTATGGCTACACCTTC CASSSPGLGYGYTF
TRBJ2-5 TRBD2 TRBV2 - TGTGCCAGCAGTGTGCCGCTAGCGGGGTCCCAGTACTTC CASSVPLAGSQYF
TRBJ1-5 TRBD1 TRBV7-2 few TGTGCCAGCAGTGGAGGGACAGGGGTGGAGCATCAGCCCCAGCATTTT CASSGGTGVEHQPQHF
TRBJ2-1 - TRBV7-9 few TGTGCCAGCAGCTTAGACCCGGCCAGGGCTCGATTCTTC CASSLDPARARFF
TRBJ1-4 - TRBV5-1 - TGCGCCAGCAGCTTGGGCAGGGAGAATGAAAAACTGTTTTTT CASSLGRENEKLFF
TRBJ1-4 TRBD1 TRBV5-1 many TGCGCCAGCAGCGAAACTGCAGGGGGCTCTTATGAAAAACTGTTTTTT CASSETAGGSYEKLFF
TRBJ2-1 - TRBV7-9 many TGTGCCAGCAGCCCCCTAGGAGGGAGAGAAAATGAGCAGTTCTTC CASSPLGGRENEQFF